This TCR beta chain was captured in a study of T cell clonality in common variable immunodeficiency. TCRdb keeps only in-frame clones here, not all; method: immunoSEQ multiplex PCR. The sample was found to contain approximately 34,000 clones, and every one recurs. This clone has more than one count but fewer than ten. The CDR3 extends 3 residues past the end of the read, so its final part is completed from the germline J gene. In germline, CDR1 is SGHDT, CDR2 YYEEEE. The CDR3 has 15 amino acids. V lost 1 base, J lost 4 bases, and 8 bases stayed unmatched. The J gene is TRBJ2-7, the V gene TRBV5-6; 7 bases are shared with TRBD1. The receptor's source is a person aged 18-70 years in good health. What was sequenced was peripheral blood mononuclear cells. CDR3 sequence: CASSLRAGTAYEQYF. CDR3 DNA (partial): TGTGCCAGCAGCTTGCGCGCCGGGACAGCGTACGAG.